These 32 T cell receptor beta chains came from one sample sequenced in a study of blood T cell repertoires in COVID-19. Generated by immunoSEQ multiplex PCR, the TCRdb table keeps only in-frame clones and is missing some. The sample holds 300,000 to 450,000 clones, more than 75% seen once. The material sequenced was PBMCs or T cells enriched from blood (not recorded which). Every receptor here comes from a man aged 35-49 years in a cohort exposed to, infected with or recovered from COVID-19 (not recorded which).

The chain carries TRBV9 and TRBJ2-1; tentative D call: TRBD2 (6 bases). This CDR3 comprises 17 residues. Looked up from germline, CDR1 is SGDLS and CDR2 is YYNGEE. Trimming removed 4 bases at V and 6 bases at J, with 23 bases between. The CDR3 protein is CASSPSPTSITVNEQFF. The CDR3 coding sequence is TGTGCCAGCAGCCCTAGCCCAACTAGCATAACTGTCAATGAGCAGTTCTTC.

The chain couples TRBV19 to TRBJ1-5; D unresolved. V lost 2 bases, J lost 7 bases, and 12 bases lay in between. The CDR3 sequence is 14 residues long. From germline, CDR1 is LNHDA and CDR2 SQIVND (reference sequence). The CDR3 DNA is TGTGCCAGTAGTATAATAATCACGGGGCAGCCCCAGCATTTT. Amino acids: CASSIIITGQPQHF.

V and J are TRBV3-1 (or the pseudogene TRBV3-2) and TRBJ2-1, with 12 bases matching TRBD2. V was clipped by 2 bases and J by 4 bases; unmatched bases: 6. This CDR3 region has 17 residues. The V gene's germline CDR1 is LGHDT and CDR2 YNNKEL (reference sequence). The CDR3 DNA is TGTGCCAGCAGCCAACGACTAGCGGGAGTTTCGTACAATGAGCAGTTCTTC. This encodes CASSQRLAGVSYNEQFF.

V and J are TRBV29-1 and TRBJ2-7; 11 bases are a match to TRBD2. This CDR3 region has 14 residues. Germline CDR1 is SQVTM and CDR2 is ANQGSEA. The junction had 3 bases not matched to a gene; V was cut back by 5 bases and J by 0 bases. The CDR3 protein is CSVSSGRFSYEQYF. The CDR3 DNA reads as TGCAGCGTTTCTAGCGGGAGGTTCTCCTACGAGCAGTACTTC.

The CDR3 loop is CASSLATGELFF. In DNA, the CDR3 is TGTGCCAGCAGTTTGGCCACCGGGGAGCTGTTTTTT. The chain carries TRBV28 and TRBJ2-2; D gene ambiguous. The CDR3 contains 12 residues. Germline CDR1 reads MDHEN; CDR2 reads SYDVKM. V gave up 3 bases and J gave up 4 bases, with 3 bases separating them.

The chain couples TRBV10-2 to TRBJ2-3, with 7 bases that match TRBD1. This CDR3 is built from 16 residues. V dropped 0 bases and J dropped 3; count of bases not matched to a gene: 6. CDR1 and CDR2 (germline): WSHSY, SAAADI. CDR3 sequence reads: CASSESGRGWTDTQYF. The CDR3 region has the DNA TGCGCCAGCAGTGAGTCAGGCAGGGGGTGGACAGATACGCAGTATTTT.

The chain combines TRBV27 with TRBJ1-3; perhaps TRBD1 as D (5 bases). The V end lost 5 bases, the J end lost 3 bases, and 20 bases lay between the germline ends. The CDR3 sequence is 17 residues long. Germline lookup yields CDR1 MNHEY and CDR2 SMNVEV (reference sequence). CDR3 nucleotides: TGTGCCAGCAGTCCTATCCATCCTAAGGGGCTTGGAAACACCATATATTTT. Its translation: CASSPIHPKGLGNTIYF.

This clone was counted once. The chain joins TRBV19 to TRBJ2-7; 16 nucleotides agree with TRBD2. The junction had 8 bases not matched to a gene; V was cut back by 5 bases and J by 4 bases. Germline loops: CDR1 LNHDA, CDR2 SQIVND (reference sequence). There are 17 residues in the CDR3. The CDR3 loop reads CASSPGLAGGPGYEQYF. The CDR3 DNA follows: TGTGCCAGTAGTCCGGGACTAGCGGGAGGGCCTGGGTACGAGCAGTACTTC.

This clone was counted between two and nine times. The V and J genes are TRBV5-1 and TRBJ2-3, with 7 nucleotides matching TRBD2. The CDR3 is 16 amino acids. After removal of 2 bases from V and 1 base from J, the junction contained 7 bases not matched to a gene. The germline CDR1 and CDR2 sequences are SGHRS and YFSETQ. The CDR3 DNA reads as TGCGCCAGCAGCTTTGGCGGGAGCGGGGGCACAGATACGCAGTATTTT. It encodes CASSFGGSGGTDTQYF. The full variable domain, rest sourced from reference TRBV5-1 and TRBJ2-3, is KAGVTQTPRYLIKTRGQQVTLSCSPISGHRSVSWYQQTPGQGLQFLFEYFSETQRNKGNFPGRFSGRQFSNSRSEMNVSTLELGDSALYLCASSFGGSGGTDTQYFGPGTRLTVL.

The table lists this clone with a count of one. The gene calls are TRBV7-9 and TRBJ1-6; 12 bases map to TRBD1. CDR1 is SEHNR, CDR2 FQNEAQ, per germline (reference sequence). The CDR3 length is 15 residues. The trim removed 4 bases at V and 7 bases at J, leaving 2 bases unmatched. The CDR3 reads CASSSGTGGNSPLHF. For the CDR3, the DNA is TGTGCCAGCAGCTCCGGGACAGGGGGCAATTCACCCCTCCACTTT.

The rearrangement uses TRBV5-1 and TRBJ2-1, with 8 positions matching TRBD2. V lost 1 base, J lost 8 bases, and 8 bases stayed unmatched. Looked up from germline, CDR1 is SGHRS and CDR2 is YFSETQ. The CDR3 is made up of 15 amino acids. The DNA of the CDR3 is TGCGCCAGCAGCTTGCAGTCGGGAGGGCCCGATGAGCAGTTCTTC. As protein: CASSLQSGGPDEQFF.

This clone was observed a single time. This chain links TRBV5-1 with TRBJ2-1; D call uncertain. The CDR3 is 15 residues long. V was shortened by 0 bases and J by 1 base, with 8 bases between the two germline ends. CDR1 is SGHRS and CDR2 is YFSETQ in the germline V gene. CDR3 in amino acids: CASSLGYGSYNEQFF. CDR3 DNA: TGCGCCAGCAGCTTGGGATACGGGTCCTACAATGAGCAGTTCTTC.

Written as DNA, the CDR3 is TGTGCCAGCAGGACTAGCGGAAACACCGGGGAGCTGTTTTTT. It codes for CASRTSGNTGELFF. V gene TRBV28 combines with J gene TRBJ2-2; 9 nucleotides match TRBD2. This CDR3 spans 14 amino acids. J was trimmed by 2 bases and V by 6 bases; bases with no gene match: 1. Germline V gives CDR1 MDHEN, CDR2 SYDVKM.

The genes are TRBV30 and TRBJ1-6; 7 positions match TRBD1. Trimming took 3 bases from V and 11 from J; bases not matched to a gene: 10. CDR3 length: 14 residues. The germline V gene encodes CDR1 GTSNPN and CDR2 SVGIG (reference sequence). This CDR3 is CAWRSGTERTPLHF. The CDR3, as DNA: TGTGCCTGGAGATCCGGGACAGAGCGAACACCCCTCCACTTT.

The sample holds a few counts of this clone. The V gene is TRBV15, the J gene TRBJ2-1, with TRBD2 identical over 9 bases. V lost 2 bases, J lost 15 bases, and 8 bases stayed unmatched. The CDR3 totals 13 residues. Germline CDR1 LNHNV, CDR2 YYDKDF (reference sequence). CDR3 amino acids: CATSRPTSGPSFF. The CDR3 nucleotides are TGTGCCACCAGCAGACCTACTAGCGGGCCTTCGTTCTTC.

The rearrangement uses TRBV7-9 and TRBJ2-7, with 11 bases matching TRBD2. CDR3 size: 15 residues. Germline CDR1 SEHNR, CDR2 FQNEAQ (reference sequence). The junction had 9 bases not matched to a gene; V was cut back by 5 bases and J by 6 bases. The CDR3, as DNA: TGTGCCAGCAGCCCCGTACTAGCGGGAGAGAGCGAGCAGTACTTC. As protein: CASSPVLAGESEQYF.

The V call is TRBV11-2, the J call TRBJ2-1; 8 bases align to TRBD2. The CDR3 length is 15 residues. Trimming cost V 1 base and J 6 bases; bases outside gene matches: 5. From germline, CDR1 is SGHAT and CDR2 FQNNGV. This CDR3 is CASSLGLAGVNEQFF. The CDR3 nucleotides are TGTGCCAGCAGCTTAGGGCTAGCGGGCGTCAATGAGCAGTTCTTC.

The chain employs TRBV3-1 (or the pseudogene TRBV3-2) and TRBJ2-1, with TRBD2 identical over 10 bases. The CDR3 is made up of 16 amino acids. The trim removed 3 bases at V and 8 bases at J, leaving 10 bases unmatched. Germline V gives CDR1 LGHDT, CDR2 YNNKEL (reference sequence). CDR3 coding DNA: TGTGCCAGCAGCCACCCGGAGGGACTAGCGACCGATGAGCAGTTCTTC. This translates into CASSHPEGLATDEQFF.

This clone turned up a few times. The chain has TRBV28 and TRBJ1-2, with 9 bases matching TRBD1. This CDR3 spans 17 amino acids. Looked up from germline, CDR1 is MDHEN and CDR2 is SYDVKM. V lost 4 bases, J lost 5 bases, and 14 bases stayed unmatched. This chain's CDR3 is CASSSRLGQGGTYGYTF. The CDR3 nucleotides read TGTGCCAGCAGTTCCCGTTTGGGACAGGGTGGGACATATGGCTACACCTTC.

This clone was observed a single time. The chain couples TRBV24-1 to TRBJ2-2; D possibly corresponds to TRBD2 (6 bases). The CDR3 loop spans 14 amino acids. Trimming removed 3 bases from V and 6 bases from J, with 10 bases in between. Germline V gene lookup returns CDR1 KGHDR and CDR2 SFDVKD. Here the CDR3 DNA reads TGTGCCACCAGTGATGGGGGGTACGCCGGGGAGCTGTTTTTT. Protein product: CATSDGGYAGELFF.

The chain employs TRBV7-2 and TRBJ2-1, with 16 bases that match TRBD2. Germline values: CDR1 SGHTA, CDR2 FQGNSA. J gave up 10 bases and V 3 bases, and 6 bases lay outside the gene matches. This CDR3 has 16 amino acids. DNA for the CDR3: TGTGCCAGCAGCTTTAGAGGGACTAGCGGGAGGGACGAGCAGTTCTTC. Its translation: CASSFRGTSGRDEQFF.

This chain joins TRBV5-1 and TRBJ2-7; TRBD1 might be the D (6 bases). The CDR3 length is 14 residues. CDR1 is SGHRS and CDR2 is YFSETQ in the germline V gene. V shed 3 bases and J shed 4 bases, with 14 bases lying between them. The CDR3 sequence: CASSSRGPAYEQYF. DNA of the CDR3: TGCGCCAGCAGCTCCAGGGGTCCCGCTTACGAGCAGTACTTC.

This clone appeared a few times. This chain joins TRBV3-1 (or the pseudogene TRBV3-2) and TRBJ1-2; TRBD1 aligns across 8 bases. This CDR3 has 14 residues. Trimming took 3 bases from V and 8 from J; bases not matched to a gene: 8. The germline gives CDR1 LGHDT, CDR2 YNNKEL (reference sequence). Written as DNA, the CDR3 is TGTGCCAGCAGCCAGGGACAGGACTCCTTCGGCTACACCTTC. Its protein product is CASSQGQDSFGYTF.

J is TRBJ1-1 and V is TRBV5-8, with D tentatively TRBD1 (5 bases). Germline CDR1 is SGHTS and CDR2 is YDEGEE. Trimming pared 0 bases from V and 0 bases from J, leaving 9 bases between. CDR3 size: 15 residues. The CDR3 bases are TGTGCCAGCAGCTTGGCCGCAGGGTTGAACACTGAAGCTTTCTTT. It is translated as CASSLAAGLNTEAFF. Drawing the rest from reference TRBV5-8 and TRBJ1-1, the complete variable domain is EAGVTQSPTHLIKTRGQQATLRCSPISGHTSVYWYQQALGLGLQFLLWYDEGEERNRGNFPPRFSGRQFPNYSSELNVNALELEDSALYLCASSLAAGLNTEAFFGQGTRLTVV.

This rearrangement joins TRBV2 to TRBJ2-7, with D maybe TRBD2 (5 bases). The V end lost 6 bases, the J end lost 3 bases, and 18 bases lay between the germline ends. Germline V lookup: CDR1 SNHLY, CDR2 FYNNEI. The CDR3 contains 15 residues. In nucleotides, the CDR3 is TGTGCCAGCAGCCGCGATTTTTGGGGAGTCTACGAGCAGTACTTC. This sequence encodes CASSRDFWGVYEQYF. Variable domain in full (rest from reference TRBV2 and TRBJ2-7): EPEVTQTPSHQVTQMGQEVILRCVPISNHLYFYWYRQILGQKVEFLVSFYNNEISEKSEIFDDQFSVERPDGSNFTLKIRSTKLEDSAMYFCASSRDFWGVYEQYFGPGTRLTVT.

This clone came up once. J is TRBJ1-6 and V is TRBV28; D is unresolved. Between the trimmed V and J ends, which lost 2 bases and 3 bases, there was a span of 8 bases. The CDR3 runs to 15 residues. Germline-derived CDR1 and CDR2 are MDHEN and SYDVKM. In nucleotides, the CDR3 is TGTGCCAGCAGTTTAACGGGGAACTATAATTCACCCCTCCACTTT. Its translation: CASSLTGNYNSPLHF.

The chain is built from TRBV5-1 and TRBJ2-1, with 9 bases matching TRBD2. V was clipped by 7 bases and J by 2 bases; unmatched bases: 7. Germline V gene sequence: CDR1 SGHRS, CDR2 YFSETQ. This CDR3 is built from 15 residues. In DNA, the CDR3 is TGCGCCAGCGGACCTAGCGGGATCCCCTACAATGAGCAGTTCTTC. Its translation: CASGPSGIPYNEQFF.

The genes are TRBV30 and TRBJ2-7, with 8 bases lining up with TRBD1. Germline V gene data show CDR1 as GTSNPN and CDR2 as SVGIG (reference sequence). The CDR3 runs to 14 residues. Unmatched junction bases numbered 5, after V lost 3 bases and J lost 1 base. CDR3 in amino acids: CAWRGTGGSYEQYF. CDR3 DNA: TGTGCCTGGAGGGGCACAGGGGGGTCCTACGAGCAGTACTTC.

This chain links TRBV6-6 with TRBJ1-5, with D perhaps TRBD1 (6 bases). Deletions cut 4 bases from V and 3 bases from J, with 10 bases between. In germline, CDR1 is MNHNY, CDR2 SVGAGI (reference sequence). The CDR3 sequence is 14 residues long. In DNA form, the CDR3 reads TGTGCCAGCAGTTCTACAGGGTCCAATCAGCCCCAGCATTTT. Its protein is CASSSTGSNQPQHF.

V usage is TRBV2 and J usage is TRBJ2-2, with a tentative D call TRBD1 (6 bases). Germline V gene lookup returns CDR1 SNHLY and CDR2 FYNNEI. With 4 bases removed from V and 3 bases from J, the gap between germline ends came to 9 bases. The CDR3 contains 14 residues. CDR3 loop: CASSVSGDTGELFF. The CDR3 DNA is TGTGCCAGCAGTGTCTCAGGGGACACCGGGGAGCTGTTTTTT.

This sequence joins TRBV7-2 and TRBJ2-2; a possible D gene is TRBD1 (5 bases). Germline loops: CDR1 SGHTA, CDR2 FQGNSA. V was cut by 2 bases and J by 0 bases, with 10 bases left in between. This CDR3 has 16 residues. CDR3 residues: CASSLLRAANTGELFF. The CDR3 DNA follows: TGTGCCAGCAGCTTACTCAGGGCCGCGAACACCGGGGAGCTGTTTTTT.

The V gene is TRBV2, the J gene TRBJ2-2; D possibly corresponds to TRBD1 (5 bases). The germline V gene has CDR1 SNHLY and CDR2 FYNNEI. V was cut by 4 bases and J by 1 base, with 10 bases left in between. The CDR3 consists of 15 residues. This chain's CDR3 is CASSVVRENTGELFF. CDR3 in DNA: TGTGCCAGCAGTGTTGTCAGGGAGAACACCGGGGAGCTGTTTTTT.